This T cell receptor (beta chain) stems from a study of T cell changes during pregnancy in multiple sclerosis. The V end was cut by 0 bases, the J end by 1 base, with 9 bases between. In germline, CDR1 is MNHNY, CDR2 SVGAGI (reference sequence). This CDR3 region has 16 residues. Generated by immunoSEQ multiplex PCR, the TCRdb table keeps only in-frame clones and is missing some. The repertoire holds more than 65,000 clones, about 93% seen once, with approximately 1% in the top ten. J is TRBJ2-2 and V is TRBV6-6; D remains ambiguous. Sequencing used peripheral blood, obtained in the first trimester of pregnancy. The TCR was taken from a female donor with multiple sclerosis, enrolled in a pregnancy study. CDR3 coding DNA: TGTGCCAGCAGTTACTCGAACTCTGGGAACACCGGGGAGCTGTTTTTT. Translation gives CASSYSNSGNTGELFF.